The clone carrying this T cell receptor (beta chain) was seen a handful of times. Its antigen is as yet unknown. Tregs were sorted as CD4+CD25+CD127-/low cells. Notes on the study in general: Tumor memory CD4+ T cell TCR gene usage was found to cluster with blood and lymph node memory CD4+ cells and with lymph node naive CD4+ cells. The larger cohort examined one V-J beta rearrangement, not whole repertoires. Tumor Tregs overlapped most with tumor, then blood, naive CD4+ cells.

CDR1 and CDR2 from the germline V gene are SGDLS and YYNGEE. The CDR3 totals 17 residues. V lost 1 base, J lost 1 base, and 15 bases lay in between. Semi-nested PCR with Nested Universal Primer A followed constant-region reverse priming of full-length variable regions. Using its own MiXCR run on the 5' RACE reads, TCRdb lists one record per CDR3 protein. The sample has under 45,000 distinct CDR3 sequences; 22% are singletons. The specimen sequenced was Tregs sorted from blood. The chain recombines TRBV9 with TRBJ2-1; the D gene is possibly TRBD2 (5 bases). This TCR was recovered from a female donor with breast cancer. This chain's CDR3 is CASSVTTDSYSYNEQFF. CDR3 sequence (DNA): TGTGCCAGCAGCGTAACCACGGACTCGTATTCCTACAATGAGCAGTTCTTC.